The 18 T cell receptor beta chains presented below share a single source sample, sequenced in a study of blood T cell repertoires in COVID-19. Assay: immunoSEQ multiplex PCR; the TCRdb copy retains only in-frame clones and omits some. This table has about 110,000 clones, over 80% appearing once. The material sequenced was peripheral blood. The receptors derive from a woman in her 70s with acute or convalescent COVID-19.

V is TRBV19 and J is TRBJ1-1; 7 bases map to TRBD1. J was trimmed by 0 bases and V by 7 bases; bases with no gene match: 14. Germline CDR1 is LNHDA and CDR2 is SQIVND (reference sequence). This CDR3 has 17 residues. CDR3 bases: TGTGCCAGTATTTCAGGAACAGGGGAAATAGTGAACACTGAAGCTTTCTTT. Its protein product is CASISGTGEIVNTEAFF. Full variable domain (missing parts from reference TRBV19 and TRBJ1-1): DGGITQSPKYLFRKEGQNVTLSCEQNLNHDAMYWYRQDPGQGLRLIYYSQIVNDFQKGDIAEGYSVSREKKESFPLTVTSAQKNPTAFYLCASISGTGEIVNTEAFFGQGTRLTVV.

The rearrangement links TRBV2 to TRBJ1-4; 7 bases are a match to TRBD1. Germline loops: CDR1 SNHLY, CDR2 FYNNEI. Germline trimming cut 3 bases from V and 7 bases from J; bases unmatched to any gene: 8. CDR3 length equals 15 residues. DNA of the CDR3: TGTGCCAGCAGTGAGGCGCAGGGGGGTTCTGAAAAACTGTTTTTT. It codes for CASSEAQGGSEKLFF. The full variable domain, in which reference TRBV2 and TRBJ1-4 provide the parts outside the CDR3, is EPEVTQTPSHQVTQMGQEVILRCVPISNHLYFYWYRQILGQKVEFLVSFYNNEISEKSEIFDDQFSVERPDGSNFTLKIRSTKLEDSAMYFCASSEAQGGSEKLFFGSGTQLSVL.

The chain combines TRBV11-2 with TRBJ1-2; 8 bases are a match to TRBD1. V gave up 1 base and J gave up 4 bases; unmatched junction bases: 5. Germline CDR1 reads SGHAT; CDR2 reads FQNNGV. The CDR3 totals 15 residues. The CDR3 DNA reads TGTGCCAGCAGCTTAGGCAGGGGGCATAGCTATGGCTACACCTTC. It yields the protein CASSLGRGHSYGYTF.

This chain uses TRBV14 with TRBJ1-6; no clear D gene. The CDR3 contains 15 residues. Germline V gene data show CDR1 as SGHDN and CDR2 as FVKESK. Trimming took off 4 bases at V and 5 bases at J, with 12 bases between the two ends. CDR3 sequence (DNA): TGTGCCAGCAGCCCTGCGGTTGGCAATAATTCACCCCTCCACTTT. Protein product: CASSPAVGNNSPLHF.

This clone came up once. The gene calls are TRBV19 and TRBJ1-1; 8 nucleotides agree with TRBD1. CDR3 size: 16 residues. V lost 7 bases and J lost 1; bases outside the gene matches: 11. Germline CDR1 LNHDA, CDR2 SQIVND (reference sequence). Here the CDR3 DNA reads TGTGCCAGTAAGGGGGACAGGACAGGAACGAACACTGAAGCTTTCTTT. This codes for CASKGDRTGTNTEAFF.

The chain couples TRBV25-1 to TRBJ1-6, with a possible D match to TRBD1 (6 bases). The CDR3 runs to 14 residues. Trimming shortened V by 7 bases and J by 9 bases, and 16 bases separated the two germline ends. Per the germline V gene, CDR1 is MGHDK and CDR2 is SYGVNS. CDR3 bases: TGTGCCAGCAATTCAGGGGCGTGGGGTTCACCCCTCCACTTT. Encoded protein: CASNSGAWGSPLHF.

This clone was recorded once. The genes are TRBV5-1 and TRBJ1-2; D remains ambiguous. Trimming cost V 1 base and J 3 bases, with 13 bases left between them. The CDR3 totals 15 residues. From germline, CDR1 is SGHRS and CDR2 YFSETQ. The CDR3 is CASSLYSLGDYGYTF. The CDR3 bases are TGCGCCAGCAGCTTGTATAGTCTCGGAGACTATGGCTACACCTTC.

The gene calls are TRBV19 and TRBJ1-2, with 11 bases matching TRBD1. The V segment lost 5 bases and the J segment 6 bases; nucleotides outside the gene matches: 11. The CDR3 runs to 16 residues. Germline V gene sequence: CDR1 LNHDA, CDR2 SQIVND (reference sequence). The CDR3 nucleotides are TGTGCCAGTAGTCGAGCTCATGGGACAGGGGGGGATGGCTACACCTTC. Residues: CASSRAHGTGGDGYTF.

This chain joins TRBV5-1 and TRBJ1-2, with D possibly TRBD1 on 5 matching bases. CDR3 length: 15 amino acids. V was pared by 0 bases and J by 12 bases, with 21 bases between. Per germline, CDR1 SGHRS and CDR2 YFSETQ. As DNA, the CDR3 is TGCGCCAGCAGCTTGGACTCCAGGGTAGGGTCGATAGACACCTTC. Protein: CASSLDSRVGSIDTF.

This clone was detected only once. The CDR3 nucleotides read TGTGCCACCAGTCTGGCAGGGGAAGCTTTCTTT. The encoded protein is CATSLAGEAFF. The chain has TRBV24-1 and TRBJ1-1; tentatively, D is TRBD1 (5 bases). In germline, CDR1 is KGHDR, CDR2 SFDVKD. The ends were cut back, 6 bases at V and 8 bases at J, with 9 bases in the middle. This CDR3 is 11 amino acids long.

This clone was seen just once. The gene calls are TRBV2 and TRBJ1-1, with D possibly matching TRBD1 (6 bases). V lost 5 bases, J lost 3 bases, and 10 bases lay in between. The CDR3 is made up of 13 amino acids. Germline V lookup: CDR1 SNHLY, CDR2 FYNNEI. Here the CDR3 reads CASSTGFDTEAFF. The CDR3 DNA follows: TGTGCCAGCAGTACAGGGTTCGACACTGAAGCTTTCTTT.

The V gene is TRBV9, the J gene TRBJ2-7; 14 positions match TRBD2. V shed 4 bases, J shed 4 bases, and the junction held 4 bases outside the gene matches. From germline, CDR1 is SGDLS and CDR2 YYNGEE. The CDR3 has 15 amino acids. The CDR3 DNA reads TGTGCCAGCAGCCCAAGGACTAGCGGGAGGTACGAGCAGTACTTC. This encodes CASSPRTSGRYEQYF.

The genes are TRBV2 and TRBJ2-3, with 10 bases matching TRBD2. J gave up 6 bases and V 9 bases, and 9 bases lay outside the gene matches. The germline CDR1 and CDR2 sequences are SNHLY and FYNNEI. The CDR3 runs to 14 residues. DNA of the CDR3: TGTGCCAGTCCAGCGGGGGGGCCGGGGGATACGCAGTATTTT. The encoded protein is CASPAGGPGDTQYF.

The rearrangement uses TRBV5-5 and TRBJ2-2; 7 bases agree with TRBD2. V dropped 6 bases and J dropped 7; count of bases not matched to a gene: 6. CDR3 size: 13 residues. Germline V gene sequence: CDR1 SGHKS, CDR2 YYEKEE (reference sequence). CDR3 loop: CASTLGGVGELFF. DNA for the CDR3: TGTGCCAGCACCCTGGGGGGGGTCGGGGAGCTGTTTTTT.

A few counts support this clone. The CDR3, as DNA: TGTGCCAGCAGGGACACGGATTACTATGGCTACACCTTC. Encoded protein: CASRDTDYYGYTF. V is TRBV6-5 and J is TRBJ1-2, with a weak D call TRBD1 (5 bases). CDR3 length: 13 amino acids. In germline, CDR1 is MNHEY, CDR2 SVGAGI. Trimming left V 6 bases short and J 3 bases short, with 11 bases between.

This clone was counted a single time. The CDR3 loop reads CASSRDSYEQYF. The DNA for the CDR3 is TGTGCCAGCAGTCGGGACAGCTACGAGCAGTACTTC. The chain has TRBV6-5 and TRBJ2-7; 7 bases are shared with TRBD1. Germline V gene sequence: CDR1 MNHEY, CDR2 SVGAGI. The CDR3 has 12 residues. V dropped 5 bases and J dropped 3; count of bases not matched to a gene: 1.

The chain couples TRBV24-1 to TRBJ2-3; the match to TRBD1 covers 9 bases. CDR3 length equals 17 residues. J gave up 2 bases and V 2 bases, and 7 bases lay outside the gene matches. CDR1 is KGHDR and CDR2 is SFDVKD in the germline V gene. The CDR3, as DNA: TGTGCCACCAGTGATTCGGGCCGGGACAGGGACACAGATACGCAGTATTTT. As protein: CATSDSGRDRDTDTQYF.

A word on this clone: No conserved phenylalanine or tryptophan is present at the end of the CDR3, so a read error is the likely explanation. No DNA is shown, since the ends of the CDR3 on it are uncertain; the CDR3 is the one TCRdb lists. CDR3 sequence reads: CASKGGRGL. The J gene is TRBJ1-5, the V gene TRBV19; TRBD1 is the table's D call and was not checked against the DNA. The germline CDR1 and CDR2 sequences are LNHDA and SQIVND (reference sequence). The CDR3 has 9 amino acids, counting both end residues.